This T cell receptor beta chain stems from a study of cytomegalovirus exposure and HLA in healthy donors. PCR employed 60 Vbeta and 13 Jbeta primers. Clones were read by immunoSEQ multiplex PCR, and TCRdb kept only the in-frame ones, dropping some. The sample holds about 150,000 clones; 65% to 80% are singletons and the top ten take 2.8%. Note on this clone: Its antigen is undetermined.

This CDR3 region has 15 residues. From germline, CDR1 is PRHDT and CDR2 FYEKMQ (reference sequence). Trimming took 7 bases from V and 3 from J, leaving 16 bases between them. Among the donors, all were healthy bone marrow donors. Overall study results and limits: A missense DCLRE1C variant was associated with V- and J-gene trimming of TCR beta chains in a later analysis, and an independent cohort replicated the association. Some V segments, including TRBV6-2 and TRBV6-3, were excluded as indistinguishable.

Source material: PBMCs. This chain joins TRBV13 and TRBJ1-3; D is unclear. The TCR originated in a man aged 18 to 29 in good health and CMV-seronegative. CDR3 loop: CASTPDRGVGNTIYF. DNA for the CDR3: TGTGCCAGCACCCCTGACCGGGGTGTTGGAAACACCATATATTTT.